Shown below are 10 T cell receptor beta chains from a single sample sequenced in a study of blood T cell repertoires in COVID-19. Generated by immunoSEQ multiplex PCR, the TCRdb table keeps only in-frame clones and is missing some. The table shows 130,000 to 150,000 clones, with 85% to 90% occurring only once. Sequencing was performed on peripheral blood. These receptors originate from a man aged 45-60 years with active or convalescent COVID-19.

The chain employs TRBV19 and TRBJ2-5, with TRBD2 as a possible D gene (6 bases). This CDR3 has 14 amino acids. V was shortened by 5 bases and J by 4 bases, with 14 bases between the two germline ends. Germline CDR1 is LNHDA and CDR2 is SQIVND (reference sequence). The CDR3 reads CASSPHGGGETQYF. CDR3 in DNA: TGTGCCAGTAGTCCCCACGGGGGTGGAGAGACCCAGTACTTC.

This chain connects TRBV27 to TRBJ2-3, with 9 bases that match TRBD2. CDR3 length: 15 residues. The germline V gene encodes CDR1 MNHEY and CDR2 SMNVEV (reference sequence). Unmatched junction bases numbered 6, after V lost 2 bases and J lost 6 bases. The CDR3 loop is CASSLESGRPDTQYF. CDR3 DNA: TGTGCCAGCAGTTTAGAAAGCGGGAGGCCCGATACGCAGTATTTT.

This rearrangement joins TRBV15 to TRBJ2-3; TRBD2 might be the D (5 bases). This CDR3 spans 17 amino acids. Germline V CDR1 and CDR2: LNHNV, YYDKDF (reference sequence). The V and J ends lost 5 bases and 0 bases respectively, with 18 bases between them. The CDR3 protein is CATSPTRGRVSTDTQYF. DNA of the CDR3: TGTGCCACCAGCCCGACCAGAGGGCGGGTTAGCACAGATACGCAGTATTTT.

J is TRBJ1-2 and V is TRBV28; 7 nucleotides line up with TRBD1. This CDR3 spans 12 amino acids. V trimming: 5 bases; J trimming: 4 bases; junction bases outside the gene matches: 1. Germline CDR1 reads MDHEN; CDR2 reads SYDVKM. As DNA, the CDR3 is TGTGCCAGCAGTGGACAGGTCTATGGCTACACCTTC. Protein product: CASSGQVYGYTF.

Turning to this clone: Just one base apart from a much larger clone, this may be a read error. V is TRBV19 and J is TRBJ1-5; weak D call: TRBD1 (6 bases). Germline lookup yields CDR1 LNHDA and CDR2 SQIVND (reference sequence). V was cut by 2 bases and J by 5 bases, with 7 bases left in between. The CDR3 has 13 amino acids. The CDR3 loop reads CASSITGYQPQHF. CDR3 bases: TGTGCCAGTAGTATAACAGGGTATCAGCCCCAGCATTTT.

This chain uses TRBV5-1 with TRBJ2-3; D may be TRBD2 (5 bases). This CDR3 contains 15 residues. CDR1 SGHRS and CDR2 YFSETQ come from the germline V gene. Trimming stripped 4 bases from V and 0 bases from J, with 12 bases between. This chain's CDR3 is CASSPYTGSTDTQYF. The DNA of the CDR3 is TGCGCCAGCAGCCCGTACACGGGAAGCACAGATACGCAGTATTTT.

The V and J genes are TRBV4-2 and TRBJ2-2; 7 bases fit TRBD2. This CDR3 has 15 amino acids. Germline trimming cut 6 bases from V and 0 bases from J; bases unmatched to any gene: 4. Looked up from germline, CDR1 is LGHNA and CDR2 is YNFKEQ. CDR3 coding DNA: TGTGCCAGCAGAACAGCGGGGACGAACACCGGGGAGCTGTTTTTT. Translated: CASRTAGTNTGELFF.

This clone was recorded once. CDR3 amino acids: CASSQDAGAYGYTF. Written as DNA, the CDR3 is TGCGCCAGCAGCCAAGACGCAGGGGCCTATGGCTACACCTTC. The J gene is TRBJ1-2, the V gene TRBV4-1, with D tentatively TRBD1 (6 bases). The CDR3 is 14 residues long. V was pared by 0 bases and J by 4 bases, with 9 bases between. Germline CDR1 is MGHRA and CDR2 is YSYEKL.

The chain carries TRBV29-1 and TRBJ2-7; 7 nucleotides match TRBD2. J was trimmed by 4 bases and V by 5 bases; bases with no gene match: 5. Germline loops: CDR1 SQVTM, CDR2 ANQGSEA. The CDR3 covers 12 residues. CDR3 in DNA: TGCAGCGTTAGGCGGGAGCAGTACGAGCAGTACTTC. Protein sequence: CSVRREQYEQYF.

This clone has more than one count but fewer than ten. The chain joins TRBV18 to TRBJ1-5, with 7 bases lining up with TRBD1. After removal of 5 bases from V and 4 bases from J, the junction contained 8 bases not matched to a gene. This CDR3 comprises 15 residues. CDR1 KGHSH and CDR2 LQKENI come from the germline V gene. The CDR3 DNA is TGTGCCAGCTCAGCGGGACAGAGGAGTAATCAGCCCCAGCATTTT. Residues: CASSAGQRSNQPQHF.